This T cell receptor beta chain comes out of a study of blood T cell repertoires in COVID-19. Study overall: Acute and convalescent COVID-19 specimens originated in the United States, Italy and Spain. Sources were T cells, B-cell-depleted T cells, or PBMCs; the material itself was cDNA or gDNA.

Authors' methods: Scientists estimated how many nucleated cells there were by amplifying reference gene primers. Here immunoSEQ multiplex PCR was the method, and the copy in TCRdb shows in-frame clones only, minus some. The V and J calls and clone size come from that table; D and trimming were worked out from the DNA. The repertoire holds 150,000 to 200,000 clones, with roughly four fifths as singletons. The CDR3 loop spans 15 amino acids. V shed 5 bases and J shed 0 bases, with 10 bases lying between them. Germline V gene sequence: CDR1 SGHTA, CDR2 FQGNSA. V usage is TRBV7-2 and J usage is TRBJ2-2; unclear D gene. The receptor comes from a man between 65 and 85 years old who had recovered from COVID-19. Sequenced material: peripheral blood. DNA of the CDR3: TGTGCCAGCAGCCAAGACTCAGCGAACACCGGGGAGCTGTTTTTT. Translating it yields CASSQDSANTGELFF.